This T cell receptor beta chain originates from a study of blood T cell repertoires in COVID-19. Study-level background: Acute-phase and convalescent COVID-19 samples originated in the United States, Italy and Spain.

There are a few counts of this clone. Authors' data handling: Reference gene primer amplification gave estimated nucleated cell counts. The repertoire was sequenced with immunoSEQ multiplex PCR; TCRdb's copy has only in-frame clones and lacks some. V, J and clone size were drawn from that table, and D and trimming were deduced from the DNA. The sample records about 120,000 clones, nearly 90% being singletons. This clonotype was sampled from an older woman with COVID-19, enrolled during active disease. The material sequenced was peripheral blood.

CDR3 in amino acids: CASSFKDFNTDTQYF. DNA of the CDR3: TGTGCCAGCAGCTTTAAGGACTTCAACACAGATACGCAGTATTTT. This rearrangement joins TRBV5-6 to TRBJ2-3, with a tentative D call TRBD2 (5 bases). Germline V gives CDR1 SGHDT, CDR2 YYEEEE. V lost 2 bases and J lost 2, with 12 bases in between. CDR3 size: 15 residues.